The source of this T cell receptor beta chain is a study of shared clonotypes between healthy human individuals. Study-level background: Each donor had three CD4 naive, three CD4 memory, two CD8 naive and one CD8 memory plate.

Broader study findings: Incomplete sequencing of sorted subsets was indicated by rarefaction despite large depth.

Remarks on this clone: The antigen remains unidentified.

TCRdb's table, derived via immunoSEQ multiplex PCR, lists solely in-frame clones and lacks some. The table has about 2.4 million clones, over 85% seen once. Unmatched junction bases numbered 1, after V lost 4 bases and J lost 6 bases. This CDR3 spans 14 amino acids. Germline CDR1 MNHEY, CDR2 SMNVEV (reference sequence). The receptor comes from a young man in good health. The sequencing input was naive CD4+ T cells sorted from blood. Subset here: CD45RA+ positively selected. This chain joins TRBV27 and TRBJ2-1, with 12 bases that match TRBD2. CDR3 residues: CASSSGLAGNEQFF. The CDR3 nucleotides read TGTGCCAGCAGTTCGGGACTAGCGGGCAATGAGCAGTTCTTC.